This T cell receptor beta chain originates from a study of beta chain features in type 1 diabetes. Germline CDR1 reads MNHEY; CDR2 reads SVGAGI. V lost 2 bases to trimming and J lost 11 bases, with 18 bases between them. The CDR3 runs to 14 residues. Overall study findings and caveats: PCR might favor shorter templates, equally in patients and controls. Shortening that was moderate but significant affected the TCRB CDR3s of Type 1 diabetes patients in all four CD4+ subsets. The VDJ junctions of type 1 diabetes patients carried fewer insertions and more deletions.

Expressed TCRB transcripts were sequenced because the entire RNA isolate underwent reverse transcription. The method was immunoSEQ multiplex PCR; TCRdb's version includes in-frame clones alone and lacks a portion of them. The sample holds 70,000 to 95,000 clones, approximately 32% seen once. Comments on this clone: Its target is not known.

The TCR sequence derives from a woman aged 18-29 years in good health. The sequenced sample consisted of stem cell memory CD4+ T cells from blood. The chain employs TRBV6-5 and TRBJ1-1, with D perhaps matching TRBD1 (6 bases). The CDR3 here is CASSYGDRSEWAFF. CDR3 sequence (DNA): TGTGCCAGCAGTTACGGCGACAGGTCAGAGTGGGCTTTCTTT.